This T cell receptor (beta chain) was identified during a study of blood T cell repertoires in COVID-19. This clone was picked up one time. TCRdb's copy holds only in-frame clones and misses some; the assay was immunoSEQ multiplex PCR. The table lists about 370,000 clones, nearly 90% of them singletons. The germline gives CDR1 MNHEY, CDR2 SVGAGI. J gave up 1 base and V 6 bases, and 0 bases lay outside the gene matches. The CDR3 is made up of 13 amino acids. The TCR sequence derives from a woman aged 30 to 39 who had recovered from COVID-19. The gene calls are TRBV6-5 and TRBJ1-5, with 7 bases lining up with TRBD1. The sample was PBMCs or T cells enriched from blood (not recorded which). In DNA form, the CDR3 reads TGTGCCAGCAGACAGGGGAGCAATCAGCCCCAGCATTTT. Its translation: CASRQGSNQPQHF.